Shown below are 18 T cell receptor beta chains from a single sample sequenced in a study of tumor and adjacent non-tumor tissue in lung cancer. This sample's RNA came from whole unsorted tissue. TCRbeta libraries were built with three rounds of nested PCR, modified from ARM-PCR. TCRdb passed the multiplex PCR reads through MiXCR, listing each CDR3 protein once. The data hold about 93,000 distinct CDR3 sequences, with approximately 70% observed a single time. The source material was lung tumor tissue. These receptors were collected from a man aged 55 to 70 with non-small cell lung cancer.

The CDR3 DNA follows: TGTGCCAGCAGCCGTGAAGGGTCGGACACCGGGGAGCTGTTTTTT. Amino acids: CASSREGSDTGELFF. This sequence joins TRBV11-1 and TRBJ2-2; unclear D gene. CDR1 and CDR2 from the germline V gene are SGHAT and FQDESV (reference sequence). Trimming took 5 bases from V and 3 from J, leaving 13 bases between them. This CDR3 spans 15 amino acids.

Ten or more counts support this clonotype. The chain joins TRBV5-6 to TRBJ2-3; 12 bases match TRBD2. Germline CDR1 SGHDT, CDR2 YYEEEE. V was pared by 2 bases and J by 2 bases, with 3 bases of the junction left unmatched. The CDR3 extends over 16 amino acids. CDR3 bases: TGTGCCAGCAGCTTATGGACTAGCGGGGACACAGATACGCAGTATTTT. Translated, it gives CASSLWTSGDTDTQYF.

Of note for this clonotype: A read error may account for a junction end that differs from germline. The V call is TRBV11-1, the J call TRBJ2-1, with TRBD1 as a possible D gene (6 bases). Germline V gives CDR1 SGHAT, CDR2 FQDESV (reference sequence). The CDR3 totals 13 residues. The DNA for the CDR3 is TGTGCCAACAGCGAACAGGGCCGCAATGAGCAATTCTTC. Protein product: CANSEQGRNEQFF.

For this clonotype: One end of the junction fails to match germline, which may point to a read error. This rearrangement joins TRBV29-1 to TRBJ1-2; no definite D call. Germline CDR1 SQVTM, CDR2 ANQGSEA. The CDR3 is 12 amino acids. This CDR3 reads CSAQEGLCGYTF. CDR3 DNA sequence: TGTAGCGCACAAGAAGGACTTTGTGGCTACACCTTC. The whole variable domain, filled in from reference TRBV29-1 and TRBJ1-2, reads SAVISQKPSRDICQRGTSLTIQCQVDSQVTMMFWYRQQPGQSLTLIATANQGSEATYESGFVIDKFPISRPNLTFSTLTVSNMSPEDSSIYLCSAQEGLCGYTFGSGTRLTVV.

The gene calls are TRBV6-1 and TRBJ1-1; D remains ambiguous. Per the germline V gene, CDR1 is MNHNS and CDR2 is SASEGT. The CDR3 spans 13 residues. The V gene lost 6 bases and the J gene lost 1 base, with 9 bases spanning the gap. The CDR3: CASRRKENTEAFF. The CDR3 nucleotides read TGTGCCAGCAGGAGGAAGGAGAACACTGAAGCTTTCTTT.

A note on this clonotype: The CDR3 does not end in the conserved phenylalanine or tryptophan, so this is likely a read error. This chain connects TRBV29-1 to TRBJ2-1, with a possible D match to TRBD1 (7 bases). The CDR3 has 12 amino acids. The V end was cut by 4 bases, the J end by 6 bases, with 10 bases between. Germline V CDR1 and CDR2: SQVTM, ANQGSEA. CDR3 residues: CSVAGGCNEQFL. The CDR3 region has the DNA TGCAGCGTTGCAGGGGGGTGCAATGAGCAGTTCCTC.

This clonotype was recorded at least ten times. The chain carries TRBV20-1 and TRBJ2-3; perhaps TRBD2 as D (6 bases). Trimming took off 0 bases at V and 2 bases at J, with 12 bases between the two ends. The CDR3 is 15 amino acids. The germline V gene encodes CDR1 DFQATT and CDR2 SNEGSKA (reference sequence). Here the CDR3 reads CSARDASVPTDTQYF. Written as DNA, the CDR3 is TGCAGTGCTAGAGACGCTAGCGTCCCCACAGATACGCAGTATTTT.

This clonotype appeared a single time. The CDR3 end shows no conserved phenylalanine or tryptophan, and so a read error is likely. The chain carries TRBV6-2 or TRBV6-3 and TRBJ2-1; the D gene is possibly TRBD2 (6 bases). Trimming shortened V by 8 bases and J by 12 bases, and 17 bases separated the two germline ends. The CDR3 has 12 residues. Germline V CDR1 and CDR2: MNHEY, SVGEGT. The CDR3 protein is CASSQGGYGQFL. For the CDR3, the DNA is TGTGCCAGCTCCCAGGGAGGTTATGGGCAGTTCTTA.

Details on this clonotype: At one of its ends the junction is not consistent with the germline gene, which may arise from a read error. The rearrangement links TRBV7-9 to TRBJ1-6; TRBD1 might be the D (5 bases). The germline V gene encodes CDR1 SEHNR and CDR2 FQNEAQ (reference sequence). This CDR3 contains 16 residues. CDR3 nucleotides: TGTGCCAGCAGCTTACGGGACGCTCAAGGGAATTTACCCCTCCACTTT. The encoded protein is CASSLRDAQGNLPLHF.

The V and J genes are TRBV30 and TRBJ2-1, with TRBD2 as a possible D gene (7 bases). Germline CDR1 reads GTSNPN; CDR2 reads SVGIG (reference sequence). This CDR3 is 16 amino acids long. Trimming cost V 5 bases and J 8 bases, with 25 bases left between them. The DNA for the CDR3 is TGTGCCTGGGGGTGGGGGGGCTTTCGGTCGTATGATGAGCAGTTCTTC. The encoded protein is CAWGWGGFRSYDEQFF.

With regard to this clonotype: One end of the junction fails to match germline, which may point to a read error. CDR3 sequence reads: CPSSPRPTRSYEQYF. CDR3 nucleotides: TGTCCCAGCAGCCCCCGTCCGACTAGGTCCTACGAGCAGTACTTC. This chain joins TRBV7-9 and TRBJ2-7, with TRBD2 as a possible D gene (6 bases). CDR1 is SEHNR, CDR2 FQNEAQ, per germline (reference sequence). The CDR3 consists of 15 residues.

This clonotype was picked up many times. The V call is TRBV4-3, the J call TRBJ1-3; no definite D call. The ends were cut back, 0 bases at V and 3 bases at J, with 12 bases in the middle. The CDR3 totals 16 residues. In germline, CDR1 is LGHNA, CDR2 YSLEER. The CDR3 bases are TGCGCCAGCAGCCAAGATAAGTCCATTGGTGGAAACACCATATATTTT. Translated: CASSQDKSIGGNTIYF.

This clonotype appeared a few times. The chain has TRBV4-2 and TRBJ2-5; D not certain. CDR1 is LGHNA, CDR2 YNFKEQ, per germline. The CDR3 is made up of 15 amino acids. V was trimmed by 1 base and J by 6 bases, leaving 15 bases between them. The CDR3 nucleotides are TGTGCCAGCAGCCAAGCGAATCAGGTTCGAAAGACCCAGTACTTC. It yields the protein CASSQANQVRKTQYF.

The chain couples TRBV11-3 to TRBJ1-2, with 9 bases identical to TRBD1. This CDR3 spans 16 amino acids. Germline CDR1 SGHNT, CDR2 YENEEA. Trimming removed 1 base from V and 7 bases from J; junction bases left unmatched: 10. The CDR3, as DNA: TGTGCCAGCAGCTTAGTTACAGGGGGCCAAGAGAGTGGCTACACCTTC. Its translation: CASSLVTGGQESGYTF. Using reference TRBV11-3 and TRBJ1-2 for the parts outside the CDR3, the full variable domain is EAGVVQSPRYKIIEKKQPVAFWCNPISGHNTLYWYLQNLGQGPELLIRYENEEAVDDSQLPKDRFSAERLKGVDSTLKIQPAELGDSAVYLCASSLVTGGQESGYTFGSGTRLTVV.

Of note for this clonotype: The junction does not match germline at one end; this may be a read error. The rearrangement links TRBV4-2 to TRBJ1-2, with D uncertain. Germline lookup yields CDR1 LGHNA and CDR2 YNFKEQ. The CDR3 runs to 16 residues. CDR3 coding DNA: TGTGCCAGCAACCAAGATCTTGTGGGAGCTAACTACGGCTACACCTTC. Translation gives CASNQDLVGANYGYTF.

Concerning this clonotype: A much larger clone differs by one base, so this may be a read error. The DNA for the CDR3 is TGCGCCAGCAGCCAAGAGTCGGGACTAGACACAGATACGCAGTATTTT. Translation: CASSQESGLDTDTQYF. The V call is TRBV4-3, the J call TRBJ2-3, with 8 bases fitting TRBD2. Germline CDR1 and CDR2: LGHNA and YSLEER. J was trimmed by 2 bases and V by 0 bases; bases with no gene match: 4. The CDR3 totals 16 residues.

As to this clonotype: Being one base from a much bigger clone, this may be a read error. The chain carries TRBV5-1 and TRBJ1-1; TRBD1 is a possible D gene (5 bases). Trimming cost V 2 bases and J 3 bases, with 14 bases left between them. The CDR3 spans 15 residues. The germline V gene encodes CDR1 SGHRS and CDR2 YFSETQ. The CDR3 loop reads CASSFSPGLDTEAFF. The CDR3 coding sequence is TGCGCCAGCAGCTTTAGTCCAGGGTTGGACACTGAAGCTTTCTTT. Together with reference TRBV5-1 and TRBJ1-1, the CDR3 gives the full variable domain: KAGVTQTPRYLIKTRGQQVTLSCSPISGHRSVSWYQQTPGQGLQFLFEYFSETQRNKGNFPGRFSGRQFSNSRSEMNVSTLELGDSALYLCASSFSPGLDTEAFFGQGTRLTVV.

In its sample, this clonotype was seen a few times. The chain couples TRBV24-1 to TRBJ2-1; D may be TRBD2 (5 bases). Germline lookup yields CDR1 KGHDR and CDR2 SFDVKD. This CDR3 is built from 14 residues. Trimming stripped 5 bases from V and 0 bases from J, with 7 bases between. The CDR3: CATSASGSYNEQFF. The CDR3 nucleotides are TGTGCCACCAGTGCCAGCGGCTCCTACAATGAGCAGTTCTTC.